This T cell receptor beta chain was obtained from a study of cytomegalovirus exposure and HLA in healthy donors. The CDR3 contains 15 residues. Trimming shortened V by 2 bases and J by 3 bases, and 13 bases separated the two germline ends. Per germline, CDR1 LGHNA and CDR2 YSLEER. This clone was detected only once. This PCR relied on a set of 60 Vbeta primers and 13 Jbeta primers. Here immunoSEQ multiplex PCR was the method, and the copy in TCRdb shows in-frame clones only, minus some. The sample holds around 170,000 clones, about 80% seen once. Sequencing was performed on PBMCs. The chain couples TRBV4-3 to TRBJ1-2; unclear D gene. The TCR was taken from a man between 60 and 75 years old in good health and CMV-seronegative. The CDR3 DNA reads TGCGCCAGCAGCCAATTCGGCCGGAGTGACTATGGCTACACCTTC. The encoded protein is CASSQFGRSDYGYTF.